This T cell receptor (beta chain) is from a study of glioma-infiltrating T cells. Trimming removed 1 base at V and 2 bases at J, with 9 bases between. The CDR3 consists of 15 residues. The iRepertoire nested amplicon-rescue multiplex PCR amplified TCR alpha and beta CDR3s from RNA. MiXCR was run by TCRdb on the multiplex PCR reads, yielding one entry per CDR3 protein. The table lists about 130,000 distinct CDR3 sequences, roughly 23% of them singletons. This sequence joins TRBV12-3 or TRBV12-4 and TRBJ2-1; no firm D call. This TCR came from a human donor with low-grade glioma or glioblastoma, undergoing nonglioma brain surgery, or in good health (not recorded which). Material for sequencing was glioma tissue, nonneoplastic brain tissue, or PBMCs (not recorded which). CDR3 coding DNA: TGTGCCAGCAGTTTAGATTGGTTCGCCTACAATGAGCAGTTCTTC. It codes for CASSLDWFAYNEQFF.